Reported below is one T cell receptor (beta chain). This clonotype occurred a few times. This receptor's antigen is unknown. No clone much larger than this one lies a single base away; base qualities are absent. The sample comes from a study of T cells after yellow fever vaccination (dated by TCRdb to between 2018 and 2020). Looking at the study overall: Libraries from fractions with low cell numbers were prepared with the SMART-Seq v4 Ultra Low Input RNA kit. To follow T-cell clones before and after both primary and booster YFV17D yellow fever vaccination, bulk TCR alpha and beta repertoires underwent longitudinal sequencing. Two healthy male donors, one aged 18 to 30 and one aged 30 to 39 years, made up the cohort. Blood was drawn at multiple timepoints before and after primary and secondary immunization, with bulk PBMC replicates and cell subsets isolated. Broader findings and caveats from the paper: Only two donors were included in the study, so the extent to which the findings can be generalized is limited. A small fraction of clonotypes appeared in both the CD4 and CD8 compartments, likely as a result of convergent recombination. Most clones expanded after primary vaccination were re-detected after the booster (96% of CD4 and about 88% of CD8), suggesting broad memory maintenance. Computational filtering was needed because FACS-sorted repertoires could contain abundant contaminating clonotypes from the bulk population. The secondary T-cell response was weaker than the primary response but faster, peaking on day 5 instead of day 15.

TCR cDNA was synthesized by 5'RACE template switching, through which a universal primer site and unique molecular identifiers were introduced. Priming of cDNA synthesis was performed from both the TCR alpha and TCR beta constant segments. Libraries were amplified in two PCR steps, with sample barcodes and sequencing adapters added in the second step. Libraries were sequenced on Illumina HiSeq 2500 (2x100 bp) or NovaSeq (2x150 bp). Turning to the authors' computational methods: MIGEC handled demultiplexing of reads and collapsing into UMI consensus sequences, while MiXCR performed V(D)J alignment. Using edgeR on replicate PBMC samples, clonotypes were called vaccine-responding if FDR was below 0.01 and the log2 fold change was above 5 up to day 15. Each bulk clonotype was labeled CD4 or CD8 based on which sequenced repertoire, CD4 or CD8, contained the clonotype at higher abundance. TCRdb reanalyzed the raw reads on its own, using fastp at Q25 for trimming and MiXCR for clone calling, and kept in-frame beta chains. A single entry per CDR3 protein holds the most common genes and DNA from its merged rows. TCRdb assigned the V and J calls; the authors' analysis was not used. For this sample there are 150,000 to 200,000 distinct CDR3 sequences; 5.5% to 7.5% appear just once. The ten biggest clones cover roughly 2.5% of the sample.

Reading the label with the study, this specimen's treatment or condition is: live attenuated yellow fever vaccine strain. A standard Ficoll-Paque protocol was used to isolate PBMCs from peripheral blood. CD4 and CD8 T-cell fractions were isolated with Dynabeads CD4 and CD8 positive selection kits. TriZol was used to extract RNA from bulk PBMCs, from CD4 and CD8 fractions, and from dextramer-positive and dextramer-negative fractions. The CDR3, cysteine through phenylalanine, is 14 amino acids long. Just CDR3 DNA is preserved here, 42 bases in frame from base 1. Trimming at the junction amounts to 3 bases on V and 5 bases on J, and the germline ends lie 14 bases apart. CDR1 and CDR2 were assigned from the germline V gene (reference sequence) as DFQATT and SNEGSKA.

The sample was CD4+ T cells sorted from PBMCs, taken 5 to 6 days after the first yellow fever vaccination. This receptor was obtained from a man between 18 and 29 years old who received the YFV17D yellow fever vaccine. The sequence joins TRBV20-1 to TRBJ2-1; perhaps TRBD1 is the D gene, with 5 bases matching. The DNA reads TGCAGTGCTAGTGACAGTACTAAGGACAATGAGCAGTTCTTC. It codes for CSASDSTKDNEQFF.